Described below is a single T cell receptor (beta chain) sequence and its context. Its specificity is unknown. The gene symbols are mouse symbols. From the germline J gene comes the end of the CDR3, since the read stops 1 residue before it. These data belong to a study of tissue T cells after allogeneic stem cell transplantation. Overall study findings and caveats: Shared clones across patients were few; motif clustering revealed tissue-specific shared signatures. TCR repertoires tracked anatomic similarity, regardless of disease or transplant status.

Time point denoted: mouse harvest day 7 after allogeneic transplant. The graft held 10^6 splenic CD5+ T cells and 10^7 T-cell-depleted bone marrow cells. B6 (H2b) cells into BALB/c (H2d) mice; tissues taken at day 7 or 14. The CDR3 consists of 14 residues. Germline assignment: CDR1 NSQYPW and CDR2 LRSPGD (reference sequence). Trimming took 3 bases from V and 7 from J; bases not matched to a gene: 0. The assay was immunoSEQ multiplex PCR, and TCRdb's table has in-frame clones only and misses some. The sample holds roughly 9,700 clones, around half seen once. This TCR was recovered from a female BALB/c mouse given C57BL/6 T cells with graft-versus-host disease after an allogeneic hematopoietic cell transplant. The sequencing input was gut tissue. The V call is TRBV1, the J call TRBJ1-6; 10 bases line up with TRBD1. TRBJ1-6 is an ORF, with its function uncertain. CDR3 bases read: TGCACCTGCAGTGCGGACAGGGGGAATTCGCCCCTCTAC. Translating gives CTCSADRGNSPLY. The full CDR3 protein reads CTCSADRGNSPLYF.